This T cell receptor (beta chain) was retrieved from a study of blood T cell repertoires in COVID-19. Across the whole study: COVID-19 samples from acute and convalescent phases originated in the United States, Italy and Spain. The cDNA or gDNA used as material had been derived from T cells, B-cell-depleted T cells, or PBMCs.

V gave up 4 bases and J gave up 5 bases; unmatched junction bases: 8. The germline CDR1 and CDR2 sequences are SGHNT and YYREEE (reference sequence). The CDR3 spans 14 residues. The study drew participants aged roughly 18 to 95 years from approximately 25 US areas. Two negative PCRs, clearance, or symptom resolution were required of recovered Cohort 3 donors. Assay used: immunoSEQ multiplex PCR; TCRdb lists only in-frame clones, some missing. The sample consists of hundreds of thousands of clones, more than 80% of them appearing once. This TCR was recovered from a man in his thirties or forties who had recovered from COVID-19. The sequencing sample was made of PBMCs or T cells enriched from blood (not recorded which). The chain uses TRBV5-4 and TRBJ2-5; TRBD1 matches at 7 bases. The CDR3 DNA follows: TGTGCCAGCAGCGCAAAGACAGGGATGGAGACCCAGTACTTC. Its translation is CASSAKTGMETQYF.